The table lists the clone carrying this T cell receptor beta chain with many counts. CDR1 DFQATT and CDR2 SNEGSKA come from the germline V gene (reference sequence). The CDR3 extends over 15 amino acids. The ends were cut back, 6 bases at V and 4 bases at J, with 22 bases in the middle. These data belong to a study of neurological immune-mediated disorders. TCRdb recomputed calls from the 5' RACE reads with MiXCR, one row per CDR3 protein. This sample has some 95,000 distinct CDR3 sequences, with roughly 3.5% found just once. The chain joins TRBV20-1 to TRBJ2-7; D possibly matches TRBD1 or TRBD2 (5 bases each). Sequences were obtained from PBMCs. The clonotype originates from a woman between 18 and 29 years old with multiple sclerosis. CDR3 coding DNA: TGCAGTGCCCGCCTCGGGGACCCCTGGGTATACGAGCAGTACTTC. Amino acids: CSARLGDPWVYEQYF.